A selection of T cell receptor beta chains follows, all from one sample in a study of vaccination and CD4 T cells after COVID-19. TCRdb ran MiXCR on the PCR reads and lists one entry per CDR3 protein. Found here are approximately 13,000 distinct CDR3 sequences, roughly half of them singletons; the top ten hold roughly a sixth. Their specific antigens are unknown. The sequencing input was CD4+ T cells from blood, cultured in vitro. The receptors derive from a human donor who had recovered from COVID-19. Each CDR3 is given with its conserved first and last residue. The D gene is left open where the match is weak. Clone size is shown for a subset of rows, as once, few, many or a class of expanded clone.

V,size,J,D,DNA,CDR3
TRBV6-1,NA,TRBJ1-1,NA,TGTGCCAGTTACAGGGCTTGGGGCGCTTTCTTT,CASYRAWGAFF
TRBV28,NA,TRBJ2-2,NA,TGTGCCAGCAGAAGGAATCCCCAGGACACCGGGGAGCTGTTTTTT,CASRRNPQDTGELFF
TRBV27,NA,TRBJ1-2,NA,TGTGCCAGCAGTTTATTTGGGGGGGGGAAGTATGGCTACACCTTC,CASSLFGGGKYGYTF
TRBV6-4,few,TRBJ2-3,NA,TGTGCCAGCAGTGACTCTTCCGGGAGCACGCAGTATTTT,CASSDSSGSTQYF
TRBV14,NA,TRBJ2-7,TRBD2,TGTGCCAGCAGCCACGTCCCGGGGGGACTCCGCAGCGGGCACTCCTACGAGCAGTACTTC,CASSHVPGGLRSGHSYEQYF
TRBV24-1,NA,TRBJ1-2,TRBD1,TGTGCCACCAGTGAGAGACAGGGCAGAGGCTACACCTTC,CATSERQGRGYTF
TRBV28,NA,TRBJ1-2,TRBD1,TGTGCCAGCAGTACCCGACAGGGATTCTATGGCTACACCTTC,CASSTRQGFYGYTF
TRBV28,NA,TRBJ2-3,TRBD2,TGTGCCAGCAGTTTAGGGGGAGGGGAGACAGATACGCAGTATTTT,CASSLGGGETDTQYF
TRBV6-4,medium-sized,TRBJ2-7,NA,TGTGCCAGACCCGAGCAGTACTTC,CARPEQYF
TRBV20-1,NA,TRBJ2-5,NA,TGCAGTGCTAGAAAGTCTCACCAGGGAGAGACCCAGTACTTC,CSARKSHQGETQYF
TRBV18,NA,TRBJ1-6,NA,TGTGCCAGCTCACGGACCCTAAATTCACCCCTCCACTTT,CASSRTLNSPLHF
TRBV12-3/TRBV12-4,once,TRBJ2-7,NA,TGTGCCAGCACCCTGGGACTTCAGCAGTACTTC,CASTLGLQQYF
TRBV24-1,NA,TRBJ2-7,NA,TGTGCCACCAGTGACTGGGTTACGGGAGTCGGGTACGAGCAGTACTTC,CATSDWVTGVGYEQYF
TRBV7-6,NA,TRBJ2-7,TRBD2,TGTGCCAGCAGCTCCGGGATAGCGGGGACCTACGAGCAGTACTTC,CASSSGIAGTYEQYF
TRBV20-1,NA,TRBJ2-3,NA,TGTTCGCTAGAGAGTGGTAGCGGAAGCAGCGATACGCAGTATTTT,CSLESGSGSSDTQYF
TRBV29-1,few,TRBJ2-2,NA,TGCAGCGTTGAGGGGCAGGGGCGGGACACCGGGGAGCTGTTTTTT,CSVEGQGRDTGELFF
TRBV5-6,NA,TRBJ1-2,NA,TGTGCCAGCAGCGGTTTGGGGGAGAACTATGGCTACACCTTC,CASSGLGENYGYTF
TRBV5-5,NA,TRBJ1-5,NA,TGTGCCAGCAGCCGGACAGCCTTTAATCAGCCCCAGCATTTT,CASSRTAFNQPQHF
TRBV5-1,NA,TRBJ2-1,NA,TGCGCCAGCAGCTTGTTGGGGGAGCCCTACAATGAGCAGTTCTTC,CASSLLGEPYNEQFF
TRBV20-1,NA,TRBJ2-5,TRBD2,TGCAGTGCTGCGGCCACTAAAGCGGGAGGGGGGCGAGAGACCCAGTACTTC,CSAAATKAGGGRETQYF
TRBV7-9,NA,TRBJ1-2,NA,TGTGCCAGCAGCAGAGGAGAAGCCTATGGCTACACCTTC,CASSRGEAYGYTF
TRBV6-1,NA,TRBJ2-3,NA,TGTGCCAGCGGATCTCCAGATACGCAGTATTTT,CASGSPDTQYF
TRBV7-9,few,TRBJ1-5,NA,TGTGCCAGCAGCTTAGGAGGGCTGCAGCCCCAGCATTTT,CASSLGGLQPQHF
TRBV2,NA,TRBJ2-4,TRBD2,TGTGCCAGCAGACATGGACTAGCGGGAGCCAAAAACATTCAGTACTTC,CASRHGLAGAKNIQYF
TRBV2,NA,TRBJ2-5,NA,TGTGCCAGCGGATATAGCGAGACCCAGTACTTC,CASGYSETQYF
TRBV6-1,NA,TRBJ1-1,NA,TGTGCCAGCAGTCTAGGGTTTGGGGCCACTGAAGCTTTCTTT,CASSLGFGATEAFF
TRBV7-9,NA,TRBJ2-5,NA,TGTGCCAGCAGTTCCGGGACATTCGAAGAGACCCAGTACTTC,CASSSGTFEETQYF
TRBV15,NA,TRBJ2-5,TRBD2,TGTGCCACGGGGTTAGGTAGCGGGTCGCTAGAGACCCAGTACTTC,CATGLGSGSLETQYF
TRBV20-1,NA,TRBJ2-7,NA,TGCAGTGCTAGGGAAAACGAGCAGTACTTC,CSARENEQYF
TRBV7-2,NA,TRBJ2-5,NA,TGTGCCAGCAGCTTAGTTGGTTTGCAGGGGGGGCAGAAGACCCAGTACTTC,CASSLVGLQGGQKTQYF
TRBV3-1,once,TRBJ1-6,NA,TGTGCCAGCAGCCACCAGGGGCTACCCCTCCACTTT,CASSHQGLPLHF
TRBV6-5,few,TRBJ1-6,TRBD1,TGTGCCAGCAGTTACTCGACAGGGGGATTGAGGGGAACACCCCTCCACTTT,CASSYSTGGLRGTPLHF
TRBV20-1,few,TRBJ2-3,NA,TGCAGTGCCGAAACTGGACGCACAGATACGCAGTATTTT,CSAETGRTDTQYF
TRBV28,NA,TRBJ1-2,NA,TGTGCCAGCAGACTTGGACAACTGTATGGCTACACCTTC,CASRLGQLYGYTF